Each of the 16 T cell receptor beta chains below was sequenced from the same sample in a study of identical twins. TCRdb re-called the 5' RACE reads through MiXCR, storing one row per CDR3 protein. This sample has some 690,000 distinct CDR3 sequences, with roughly 20% found just once. This same sample was also part of a study on T cells expressing NK-cell markers.

The sequencing input was PBMCs. Receptor source: a woman aged 18-29 years in good health.

The J gene is TRBJ2-1, the V gene TRBV20-1; 9 nucleotides match TRBD1. J gave up 8 bases and V 2 bases, and 7 bases lay outside the gene matches. CDR1 and CDR2 (germline): DFQATT, SNEGSKA (reference sequence). The CDR3 loop spans 14 amino acids. CDR3 sequence reads: CSARKNRGRDEQFF. The DNA for the CDR3 is TGCAGTGCTAGAAAGAACAGGGGGCGCGATGAGCAGTTCTTC.

Many counts were recorded for this clonotype. V and J are TRBV29-1 and TRBJ1-2; D not certain. V shed 1 base and J shed 4 bases, with 7 bases lying between them. Germline-derived CDR1 and CDR2 are SQVTM and ANQGSEA. The CDR3 is 12 residues long. The CDR3 DNA reads as TGCAGCGTTGAAGTAGGAAGCTATGGCTACACCTTC. Amino acids: CSVEVGSYGYTF.

This chain links TRBV20-1 with TRBJ2-2; D uncertain. The V and J ends lost 6 bases and 8 bases respectively, with 13 bases between them. The CDR3 sequence is 12 residues long. Germline V gene sequence: CDR1 DFQATT, CDR2 SNEGSKA (reference sequence). The CDR3 is CSAKNPEGELFF. CDR3 nucleotide sequence: TGCAGTGCCAAAAATCCGGAGGGGGAGCTGTTTTTT.

V usage is TRBV20-1 and J usage is TRBJ2-1; 10 nucleotides line up with TRBD2. There are 16 residues in the CDR3. V shed 5 bases, J shed 5 bases, and the junction held 12 bases outside the gene matches. Germline V gene sequence: CDR1 DFQATT, CDR2 SNEGSKA (reference sequence). CDR3 coding DNA: TGCAGTGCTGGAGGTTTAGCGGGAGGCCCCGACAATGAGCAGTTCTTC. Amino acids: CSAGGLAGGPDNEQFF.

This clonotype was picked up a small number of times. V is TRBV5-5 and J is TRBJ2-5; unclear D gene. This CDR3 region has 14 residues. The germline V and J ends were trimmed by 2 bases and 4 bases, with 12 bases remaining between them. Germline CDR1 is SGHKS and CDR2 is YYEKEE (reference sequence). CDR3 DNA: TGTGCCAGCAGCTTCTGGGGTGGTCCAGAGACCCAGTACTTC. This encodes CASSFWGGPETQYF.

This clonotype was observed many times. This chain connects TRBV12-3 or TRBV12-4 to TRBJ1-5; 7 positions match TRBD1. CDR3 length equals 12 residues. V gave up 8 bases and J gave up 2 bases; unmatched junction bases: 0. In DNA, the CDR3 is TGTGCCAGCGGACAGGGCAATCAGCCCCAGCATTTT. This translates into CASGQGNQPQHF.

J is TRBJ2-1 and V is TRBV12-3 or TRBV12-4, with TRBD2 matching 10 bases. The junction had 10 bases not matched to a gene; V was cut back by 2 bases and J by 0 bases. The CDR3 is made up of 19 amino acids. CDR3 bases: TGTGCCAGCAGTTTAATAGTAGCGGGAGGTCCTAGCTCCTACAATGAGCAGTTCTTC. Translated: CASSLIVAGGPSSYNEQFF.

The chain joins TRBV5-1 to TRBJ2-1; 7 bases are a match to TRBD1. CDR1 and CDR2 (germline): SGHRS, YFSETQ. The CDR3 runs to 13 residues. Losses at the gene ends were 4 bases for V and 6 bases for J; bases not matched to a gene: 4. CDR3 nucleotides: TGCGCCAGCAGCCTACAGGGGACCAATGAGCAGTTCTTC. It encodes CASSLQGTNEQFF.

This clonotype came up many times. The chain recombines TRBV10-3 with TRBJ2-1; TRBD2 agrees at 12 bases. The CDR3 is 16 residues long. The junction had 9 bases not matched to a gene; V was cut back by 3 bases and J by 9 bases. Germline values: CDR1 ENHRY, CDR2 SYGVKD. The CDR3 region has the DNA TGTGCCATCAGTGATTCAGGACTAGCGGGAAGTGGTGAGCAGTTCTTC. The encoded protein is CAISDSGLAGSGEQFF.

The CDR3 region is CASRNIGSSYEQYF. DNA for the CDR3: TGTGCCAGCAGAAATATCGGAAGCTCCTACGAGCAGTACTTC. This chain links TRBV11-2 with TRBJ2-7; the D is unclear. Trimming left V 6 bases short and J 0 bases short, with 12 bases between. The CDR3 sequence is 14 residues long. CDR1 is SGHAT and CDR2 is FQNNGV in the germline V gene. Complete variable domain (other parts from reference TRBV11-2 and TRBJ2-7): EAGVAQSPRYKIIEKRQSVAFWCNPISGHATLYWYQQILGQGPKLLIQFQNNGVVDDSQLPKDRFSAERLKGVDSTLKIQPAKLEDSAVYLCASRNIGSSYEQYFGPGTRLTVT.

The genes are TRBV15 and TRBJ2-5; D remains ambiguous. The CDR3 length is 13 residues. The germline V and J ends were trimmed by 1 base and 1 base, with 4 bases remaining between them. Germline CDR1 and CDR2: LNHNV and YYDKDF (reference sequence). The CDR3 spells CATSRGPQETQYF. The DNA for the CDR3 is TGTGCCACCAGCAGAGGCCCCCAAGAGACCCAGTACTTC.

The chain has TRBV10-3 and TRBJ1-2, with 7 bases that match TRBD1. V dropped 6 bases and J dropped 3; count of bases not matched to a gene: 4. There are 13 residues in the CDR3. CDR1 ENHRY and CDR2 SYGVKD come from the germline V gene. CDR3 in amino acids: CAIRDGTDYGYTF. The CDR3 bases are TGTGCCATCAGAGACGGGACAGACTATGGCTACACCTTC.

This clonotype was seen a few times. The chain combines TRBV20-1 with TRBJ2-7, with 9 bases lining up with TRBD1. Germline CDR1 and CDR2: DFQATT and SNEGSKA (reference sequence). CDR3 length: 14 residues. The ends lost 5 bases at V and 7 bases at J; junction bases unmatched: 12. This CDR3 is CSAGPGQGILEQYF. CDR3 sequence (DNA): TGCAGTGCTGGACCGGGACAGGGAATTTTGGAGCAGTACTTC.

This clonotype was seen more than once but under ten times. This chain connects TRBV10-3 to TRBJ2-7, with a tentative D call TRBD1 (7 bases). V was pared by 4 bases and J by 4 bases, with 14 bases between. Germline values: CDR1 ENHRY, CDR2 SYGVKD. CDR3 length: 14 residues. The CDR3 DNA reads as TGTGCCATCAGTGCAAAGGGGGCGGGATACGAGCAGTACTTC. The encoded protein is CAISAKGAGYEQYF.

The chain recombines TRBV12-3 or TRBV12-4 with TRBJ2-3, with D possibly being TRBD2 (5 bases). The CDR3 contains 14 residues. V lost 3 bases and J lost 1, with 8 bases in between. CDR3 coding DNA: TGTGCCAGCAGTTTCGGTAGCGGCACAGATACGCAGTATTTT. Translation: CASSFGSGTDTQYF.

The gene calls are TRBV5-1 and TRBJ2-1; D unresolved. The V gene's germline CDR1 is SGHRS and CDR2 YFSETQ. V gave up 6 bases and J gave up 6 bases, with 7 bases separating them. The CDR3 totals 11 residues. Written as DNA, the CDR3 is TGCGCCAGCACCTTACTCAATGAGCAGTTCTTC. It translates to CASTLLNEQFF.